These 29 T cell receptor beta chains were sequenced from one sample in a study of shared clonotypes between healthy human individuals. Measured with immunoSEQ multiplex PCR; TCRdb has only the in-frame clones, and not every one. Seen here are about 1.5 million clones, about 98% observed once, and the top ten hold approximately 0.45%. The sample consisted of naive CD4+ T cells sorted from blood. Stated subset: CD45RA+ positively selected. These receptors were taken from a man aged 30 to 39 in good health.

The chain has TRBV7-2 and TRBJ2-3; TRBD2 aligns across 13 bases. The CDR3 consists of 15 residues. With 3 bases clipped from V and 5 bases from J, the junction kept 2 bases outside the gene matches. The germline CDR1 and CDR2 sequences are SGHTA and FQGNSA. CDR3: CASSFTSGRGDTQYF. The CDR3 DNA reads TGTGCCAGCAGCTTCACTAGCGGGAGGGGAGATACGCAGTATTTT.

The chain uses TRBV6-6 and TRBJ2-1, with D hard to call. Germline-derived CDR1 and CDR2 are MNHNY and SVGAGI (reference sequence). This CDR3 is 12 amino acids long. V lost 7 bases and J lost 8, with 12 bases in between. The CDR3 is CASTEPSDEQFF. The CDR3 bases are TGTGCCAGCACCGAGCCTAGTGATGAGCAGTTCTTC.

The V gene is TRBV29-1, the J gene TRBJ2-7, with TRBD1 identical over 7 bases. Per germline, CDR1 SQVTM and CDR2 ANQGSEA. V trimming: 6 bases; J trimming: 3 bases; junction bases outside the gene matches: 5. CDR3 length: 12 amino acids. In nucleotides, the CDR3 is TGCAGCGTCTTGGACAGGAACTACGAGCAGTACTTC. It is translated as CSVLDRNYEQYF.

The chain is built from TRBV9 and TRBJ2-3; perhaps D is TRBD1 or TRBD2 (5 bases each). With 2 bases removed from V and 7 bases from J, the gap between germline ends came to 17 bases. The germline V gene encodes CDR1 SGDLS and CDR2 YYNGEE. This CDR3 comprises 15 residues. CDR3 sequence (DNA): TGTGCCAGCAGCGTCGGCCAGGGTGGGGGAAATACGCAGTATTTT. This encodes CASSVGQGGGNTQYF. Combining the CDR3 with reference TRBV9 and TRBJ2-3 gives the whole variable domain DSGVTQTPKHLITATGQRVTLRCSPRSGDLSVYWYQQSLDQGLQFLIQYYNGEERAKGNILERFSAQQFPDLHSELNLSSLELGDSALYFCASSVGQGGGNTQYFGPGTRLTVL.

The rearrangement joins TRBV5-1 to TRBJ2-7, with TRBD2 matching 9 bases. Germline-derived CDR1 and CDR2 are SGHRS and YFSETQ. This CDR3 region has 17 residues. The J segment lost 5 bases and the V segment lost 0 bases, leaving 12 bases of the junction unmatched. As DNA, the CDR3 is TGCGCCAGCAGCTTGGCCAGGGGAGCGGGAGGTGTAAACGAGCAGTACTTC. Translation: CASSLARGAGGVNEQYF. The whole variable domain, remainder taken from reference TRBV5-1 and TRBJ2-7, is KAGVTQTPRYLIKTRGQQVTLSCSPISGHRSVSWYQQTPGQGLQFLFEYFSETQRNKGNFPGRFSGRQFSNSRSEMNVSTLELGDSALYLCASSLARGAGGVNEQYFGPGTRLTVT.

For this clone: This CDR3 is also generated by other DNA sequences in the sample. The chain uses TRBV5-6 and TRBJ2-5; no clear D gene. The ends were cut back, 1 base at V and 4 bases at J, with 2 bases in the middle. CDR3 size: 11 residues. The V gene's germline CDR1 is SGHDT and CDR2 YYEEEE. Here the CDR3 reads CASSLRETQYF. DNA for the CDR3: TGTGCCAGCAGCTTGCGAGAGACCCAGTACTTC.

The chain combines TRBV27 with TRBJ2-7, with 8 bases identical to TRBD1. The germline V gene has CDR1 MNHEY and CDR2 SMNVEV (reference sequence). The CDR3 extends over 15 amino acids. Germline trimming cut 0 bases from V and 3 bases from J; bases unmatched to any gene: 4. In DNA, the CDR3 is TGTGCCAGCAGTTTATCGACAGGGGTTGGCTACGAGCAGTACTTC. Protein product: CASSLSTGVGYEQYF.

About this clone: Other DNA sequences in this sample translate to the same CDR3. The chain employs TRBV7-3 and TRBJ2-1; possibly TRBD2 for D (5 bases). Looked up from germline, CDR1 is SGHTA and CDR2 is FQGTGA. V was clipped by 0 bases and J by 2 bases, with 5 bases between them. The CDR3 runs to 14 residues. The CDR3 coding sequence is TGTGCCAGCAGCTTAACCGGGACCTACAATGAGCAGTTCTTC. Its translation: CASSLTGTYNEQFF.

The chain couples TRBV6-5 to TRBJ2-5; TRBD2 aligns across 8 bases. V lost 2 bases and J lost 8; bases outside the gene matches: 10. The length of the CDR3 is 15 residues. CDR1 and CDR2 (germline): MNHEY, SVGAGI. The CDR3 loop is CASSYPSGGKRTQYF. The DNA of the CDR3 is TGTGCCAGCAGTTACCCGAGCGGGGGTAAGAGAACCCAGTACTTC.

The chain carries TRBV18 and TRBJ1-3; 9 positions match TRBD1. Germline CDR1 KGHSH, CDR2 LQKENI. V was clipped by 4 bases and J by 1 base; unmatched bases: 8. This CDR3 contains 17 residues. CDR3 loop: CASSLGTGLGSGNTIYF. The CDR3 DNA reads TGTGCCAGCTCACTCGGGACAGGGCTTGGATCTGGAAACACCATATATTTT. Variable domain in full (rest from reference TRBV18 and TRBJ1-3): NAGVMQNPRHLVRRRGQEARLRCSPMKGHSHVYWYRQLPEEGLKFMVYLQKENIIDESGMPKERFSAEFPKEGPSILRIQQVVRGDSAAYFCASSLGTGLGSGNTIYFGEGSWLTVV.

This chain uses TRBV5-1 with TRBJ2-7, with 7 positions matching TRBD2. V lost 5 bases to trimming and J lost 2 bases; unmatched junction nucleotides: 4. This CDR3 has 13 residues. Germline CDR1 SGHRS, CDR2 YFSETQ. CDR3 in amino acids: CASRASGAYEQYF. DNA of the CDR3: TGCGCCAGCAGGGCTAGCGGAGCCTACGAGCAGTACTTC.

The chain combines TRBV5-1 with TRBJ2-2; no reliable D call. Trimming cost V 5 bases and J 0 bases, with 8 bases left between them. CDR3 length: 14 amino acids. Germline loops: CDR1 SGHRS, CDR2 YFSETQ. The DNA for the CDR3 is TGCGCCAGCAGTGGCGTTTCGAACACCGGGGAGCTGTTTTTT. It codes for CASSGVSNTGELFF.

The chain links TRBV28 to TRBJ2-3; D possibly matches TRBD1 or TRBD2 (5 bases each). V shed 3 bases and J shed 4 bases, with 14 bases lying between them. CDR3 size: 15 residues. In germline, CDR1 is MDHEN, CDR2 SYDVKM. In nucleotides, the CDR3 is TGTGCCAGCAGTTTCAGAGGGGCTCTGGCAGATACGCAGTATTTT. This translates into CASSFRGALADTQYF.

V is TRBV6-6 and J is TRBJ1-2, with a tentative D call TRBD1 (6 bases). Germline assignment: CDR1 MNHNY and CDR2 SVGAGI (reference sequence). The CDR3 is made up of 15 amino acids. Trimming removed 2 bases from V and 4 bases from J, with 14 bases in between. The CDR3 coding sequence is TGTGCCAGCAGTTACACAGAACAGGGTACCTATGGCTACACCTTC. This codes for CASSYTEQGTYGYTF.

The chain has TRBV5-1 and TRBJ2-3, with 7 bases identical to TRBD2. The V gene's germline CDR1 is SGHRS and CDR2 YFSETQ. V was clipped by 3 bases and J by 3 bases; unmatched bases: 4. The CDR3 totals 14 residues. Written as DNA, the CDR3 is TGCGCCAGCAGCTCCGCGGGAGAGACAGATACGCAGTATTTT. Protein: CASSSAGETDTQYF.

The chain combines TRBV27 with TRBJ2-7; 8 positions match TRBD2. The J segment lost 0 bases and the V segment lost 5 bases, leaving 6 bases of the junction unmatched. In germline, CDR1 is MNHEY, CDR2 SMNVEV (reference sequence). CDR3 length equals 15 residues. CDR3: CASSLIAGYSYEQYF. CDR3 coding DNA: TGTGCCAGCAGTCTAATAGCGGGATACTCCTACGAGCAGTACTTC.

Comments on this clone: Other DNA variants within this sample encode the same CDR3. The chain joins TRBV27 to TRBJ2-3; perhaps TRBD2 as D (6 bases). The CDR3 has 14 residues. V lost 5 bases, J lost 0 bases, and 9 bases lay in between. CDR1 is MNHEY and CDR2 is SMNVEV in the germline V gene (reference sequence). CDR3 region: CASSLGLSTDTQYF. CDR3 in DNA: TGTGCCAGCAGTCTGGGACTGAGCACAGATACGCAGTATTTT.

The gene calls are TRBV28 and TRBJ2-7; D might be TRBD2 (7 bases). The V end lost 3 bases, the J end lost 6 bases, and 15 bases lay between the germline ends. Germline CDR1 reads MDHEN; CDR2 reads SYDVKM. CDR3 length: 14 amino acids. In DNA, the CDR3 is TGTGCCAGCAGTTTCATCGTTAGGGGGGGCGAGCAGTACTTC. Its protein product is CASSFIVRGGEQYF.

In DNA form, the CDR3 reads TGTGCCACCAGCAGATATGGAAGCCAAGAGACCCAGTACTTC. Encoded protein: CATSRYGSQETQYF. V usage is TRBV15 and J usage is TRBJ2-5; D uncertain. CDR3 length: 14 residues. Germline CDR1 reads LNHNV; CDR2 reads YYDKDF (reference sequence). V lost 2 bases to trimming and J lost 1 base, with 8 bases between them.

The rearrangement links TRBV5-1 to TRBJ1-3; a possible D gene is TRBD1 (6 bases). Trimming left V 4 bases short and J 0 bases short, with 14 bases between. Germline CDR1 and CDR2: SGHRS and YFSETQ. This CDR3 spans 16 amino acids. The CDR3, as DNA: TGCGCCAGCAGCAAAACGGACAGCCGCTCTGGAAACACCATATATTTT. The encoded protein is CASSKTDSRSGNTIYF.

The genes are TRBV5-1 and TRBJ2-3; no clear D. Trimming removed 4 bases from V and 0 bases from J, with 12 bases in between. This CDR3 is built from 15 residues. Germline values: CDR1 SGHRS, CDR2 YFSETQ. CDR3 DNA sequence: TGCGCCAGCAGCCTGCACGGCGAAAGCACAGATACGCAGTATTTT. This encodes CASSLHGESTDTQYF.

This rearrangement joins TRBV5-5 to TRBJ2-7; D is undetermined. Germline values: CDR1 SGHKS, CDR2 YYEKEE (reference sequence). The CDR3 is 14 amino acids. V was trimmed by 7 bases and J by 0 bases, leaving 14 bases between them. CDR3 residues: CASVDMASSYEQYF. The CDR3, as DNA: TGTGCCAGCGTTGATATGGCGAGCTCCTACGAGCAGTACTTC. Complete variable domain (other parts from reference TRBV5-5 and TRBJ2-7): DAGVTQSPTHLIKTRGQQVTLRCSPISGHKSVSWYQQVLGQGPQFIFQYYEKEERGRGNFPDRFSARQFPNYSSELNVNALLLGDSALYLCASVDMASSYEQYFGPGTRLTVT.

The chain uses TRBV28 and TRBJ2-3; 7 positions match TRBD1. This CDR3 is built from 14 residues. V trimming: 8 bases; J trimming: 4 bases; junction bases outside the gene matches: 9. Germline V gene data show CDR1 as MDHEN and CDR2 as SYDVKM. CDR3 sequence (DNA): TGTGCCAGCCGGGCCGGGCAGGGGGCAGATACGCAGTATTTT. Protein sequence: CASRAGQGADTQYF.

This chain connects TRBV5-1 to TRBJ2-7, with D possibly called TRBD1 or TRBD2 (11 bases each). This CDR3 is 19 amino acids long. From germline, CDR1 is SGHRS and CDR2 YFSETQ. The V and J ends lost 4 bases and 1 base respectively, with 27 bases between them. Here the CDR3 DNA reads TGCGCCAGCAGCAACATCCGGGACAGGGGGACTAGCGGATCCTACGAGCAGTACTTC. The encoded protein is CASSNIRDRGTSGSYEQYF.

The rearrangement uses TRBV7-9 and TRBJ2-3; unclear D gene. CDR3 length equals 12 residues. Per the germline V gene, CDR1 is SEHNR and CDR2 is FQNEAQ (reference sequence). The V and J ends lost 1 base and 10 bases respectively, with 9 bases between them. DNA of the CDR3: TGTGCCAGCAGCTTAGTTCCCGTATCGCAGTATTTT. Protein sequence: CASSLVPVSQYF.

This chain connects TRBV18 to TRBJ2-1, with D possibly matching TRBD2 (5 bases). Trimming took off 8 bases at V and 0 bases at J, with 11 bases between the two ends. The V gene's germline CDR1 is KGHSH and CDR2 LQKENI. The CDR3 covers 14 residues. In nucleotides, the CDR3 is TGTGCCAGCGCGTGGACTCGCTCCTACAATGAGCAGTTCTTC. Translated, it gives CASAWTRSYNEQFF. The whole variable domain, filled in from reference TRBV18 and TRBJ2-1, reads NAGVMQNPRHLVRRRGQEARLRCSPMKGHSHVYWYRQLPEEGLKFMVYLQKENIIDESGMPKERFSAEFPKEGPSILRIQQVVRGDSAAYFCASAWTRSYNEQFFGPGTRLTVL.

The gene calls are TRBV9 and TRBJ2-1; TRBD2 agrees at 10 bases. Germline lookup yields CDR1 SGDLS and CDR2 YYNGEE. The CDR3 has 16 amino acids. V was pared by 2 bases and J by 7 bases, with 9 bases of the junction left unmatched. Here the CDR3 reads CASSVASGSWNNEQFF. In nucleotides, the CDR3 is TGTGCCAGCAGCGTTGCTAGCGGGAGTTGGAATAATGAGCAGTTCTTC.

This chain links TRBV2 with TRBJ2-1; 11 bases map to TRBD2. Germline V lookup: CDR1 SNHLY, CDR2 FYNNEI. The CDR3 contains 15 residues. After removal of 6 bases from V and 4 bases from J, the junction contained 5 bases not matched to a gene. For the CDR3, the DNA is TGTGCCAGCAGGGCGGGACTAGCGGAGTACAATGAGCAGTTCTTC. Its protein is CASRAGLAEYNEQFF.

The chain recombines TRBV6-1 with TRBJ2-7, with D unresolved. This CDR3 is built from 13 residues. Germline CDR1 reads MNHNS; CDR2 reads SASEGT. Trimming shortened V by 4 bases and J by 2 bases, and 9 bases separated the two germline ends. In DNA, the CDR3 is TGTGCCAGCAGTGTTGCCAGAGCCTACGAGCAGTACTTC. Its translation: CASSVARAYEQYF.